Below are 30 T cell receptor beta chains sequenced from a single sample in a study of identical twins (dated by TCRdb to about 2016). Receptors were amplified or captured by 5' RACE. Sequencing relied on an Illumina HiSeq 2000. TCRdb's own reprocessing of the public reads used fastp at Q25 and MiXCR and kept productive beta chains. Rows are combined by CDR3 protein, so each entry shows the most common genes and DNA. This sample is represented by 250,000 or so distinct CDR3 sequences; 6% to 8% of them were singletons. The top ten hold around 5.4% of the sample. These data were also filed under a second study, of yellow fever vaccine responses in identical twins.

Input material: CD8+ T cells sorted from blood. The receptors here all came from a woman younger than 30 in good health.

In this sample, this clonotype turned up many times. The genes are TRBV12-3 or TRBV12-4 and TRBJ2-2, with TRBD2 matching 15 bases. The CDR3 totals 20 residues. Unmatched junction bases numbered 14, after V lost 4 bases and J lost 5 bases. DNA of the CDR3: TGTGCCAGCAGTTCCCTTCCCCGGACTAGCGGGAGGGATAAAACCGGGGAGCTGTTTTTT. Its protein product is CASSSLPRTSGRDKTGELFF.

This clonotype was detected many times. The chain uses TRBV20-1 and TRBJ2-1; D may be TRBD1 (5 bases). Looked up from germline, CDR1 is DFQATT and CDR2 is SNEGSKA (reference sequence). The CDR3 runs to 16 residues. V gave up 1 base and J gave up 4 bases, with 17 bases separating them. DNA for the CDR3: TGCAGTGCTAGAGTCGGTTCGGACATGCGGTACAATGAGCAGTTCTTC. Amino acids: CSARVGSDMRYNEQFF.

This clonotype was detected ten times or more. The V call is TRBV12-3 or TRBV12-4, the J call TRBJ1-5; D is ambiguous. With 6 bases removed from V and 2 bases from J, the gap between germline ends came to 8 bases. This CDR3 is 13 amino acids long. The CDR3 nucleotides are TGTGCCAGCAGGGTTAAAGGCAATCAGCCCCAGCATTTT. Translating gives CASRVKGNQPQHF.

The genes are TRBV27 and TRBJ1-2; D remains ambiguous. Germline loops: CDR1 MNHEY, CDR2 SMNVEV (reference sequence). The germline V and J ends were trimmed by 4 bases and 4 bases, with 10 bases remaining between them. CDR3 length: 13 amino acids. CDR3 residues: CASSYSAVYGYTF. CDR3 nucleotide sequence: TGTGCCAGCAGTTATTCGGCCGTCTATGGCTACACCTTC.

The CDR3 loop reads CASSLTGFSGSADTQYF. CDR3 in DNA: TGTGCCAGCAGCTTAACGGGGTTTAGCGGGAGTGCAGATACGCAGTATTTT. The chain joins TRBV7-3 to TRBJ2-3; 9 bases map to TRBD2. Germline CDR1 SGHTA, CDR2 FQGTGA. V trimming: 0 bases; J trimming: 4 bases; junction bases outside the gene matches: 8. The CDR3 loop spans 17 amino acids.

This chain uses TRBV11-2 with TRBJ2-3, with TRBD2 matching over 8 bases. The CDR3 spans 20 residues. Germline CDR1 reads SGHAT; CDR2 reads FQNNGV. V trimming: 1 base; J trimming: 2 bases; junction bases outside the gene matches: 17. CDR3 sequence: CASSLGWTAGAPINTDTQYF. In nucleotides, the CDR3 is TGTGCCAGCAGCTTAGGTTGGACAGCGGGGGCCCCCATCAACACAGATACGCAGTATTTT. Drawing the rest from reference TRBV11-2 and TRBJ2-3, the complete variable domain is EAGVAQSPRYKIIEKRQSVAFWCNPISGHATLYWYQQILGQGPKLLIQFQNNGVVDDSQLPKDRFSAERLKGVDSTLKIQPAKLEDSAVYLCASSLGWTAGAPINTDTQYFGPGTRLTVL.

The chain combines TRBV12-3 or TRBV12-4 with TRBJ1-2; D unresolved. V was cut by 2 bases and J by 8 bases, with 12 bases left in between. The CDR3 spans 13 residues. CDR3 protein: CASSLRLAEGYTF. As DNA, the CDR3 is TGTGCCAGCAGTTTAAGGCTGGCGGAAGGCTACACCTTC.

This clonotype showed up many times. This chain joins TRBV9 and TRBJ2-3, with TRBD2 matching over 7 bases. Per germline, CDR1 SGDLS and CDR2 YYNGEE. The CDR3 sequence is 14 residues long. V trimming: 0 bases; J trimming: 4 bases; junction bases outside the gene matches: 2. In DNA, the CDR3 is TGTGCCAGCAGCGTAGATGGGGGGGCAGATACGCAGTATTTT. It encodes CASSVDGGADTQYF.

This clonotype was seen at least ten times. This chain links TRBV29-1 with TRBJ2-2; D is tentatively TRBD1 or TRBD2 (6 bases each). The V and J ends lost 7 bases and 2 bases respectively, with 11 bases between them. This CDR3 has 13 amino acids. CDR1 is SQVTM and CDR2 is ANQGSEA in the germline V gene. As DNA, the CDR3 is TGCAGCGCGGAGGGACAAAACACCGGGGAGCTGTTTTTT. This codes for CSAEGQNTGELFF.

This chain uses TRBV12-3 or TRBV12-4 with TRBJ2-5, with 7 nucleotides matching TRBD1. The CDR3 sequence is 15 residues long. Trimming at V came to 6 bases and at J to 5 bases, leaving 12 bases not matched to a gene. CDR3 DNA: TGTGCCAGCAGCACCTTCACAGGGGTTGGGGAGACCCAGTACTTC. Translation gives CASSTFTGVGETQYF.

The chain employs TRBV3-1 and TRBJ2-1, with 9 nucleotides matching TRBD2. Germline CDR1 is LGHDT and CDR2 is YNNKEL (reference sequence). Trimming removed 11 bases from V and 6 bases from J; junction bases left unmatched: 26. CDR3 length equals 19 residues. Here the CDR3 DNA reads TGTGCCTTCACCGACCGGGGGTGGCTAGCGGGATGGGGTATCAATGAGCAGTTCTTC. Its protein product is CAFTDRGWLAGWGINEQFF.

This clonotype has at least ten counts. The CDR3 reads CASSLVGLVGSYNEQFF. Here the CDR3 DNA reads TGTGCCAGCAGCTTAGTAGGGCTAGTAGGATCCTACAATGAGCAGTTCTTC. The chain employs TRBV7-2 and TRBJ2-1; D ambiguous. This CDR3 is 17 amino acids long. Trimming shortened V by 1 base and J by 1 base, and 14 bases separated the two germline ends. Germline lookup yields CDR1 SGHTA and CDR2 FQGNSA.

J is TRBJ1-5 and V is TRBV2; no reliable D call. Trimming removed 8 bases at V and 7 bases at J, with 6 bases between. This CDR3 comprises 10 residues. Germline V gene data show CDR1 as SNHLY and CDR2 as FYNNEI. The CDR3 protein is CASGGQPQHF. DNA of the CDR3: TGTGCCAGCGGAGGACAGCCCCAGCATTTT.

This clonotype was counted a few times. This sequence joins TRBV6-1 and TRBJ2-1; 10 nucleotides agree with TRBD1. J gave up 6 bases and V 6 bases, and 5 bases lay outside the gene matches. The germline CDR1 and CDR2 sequences are MNHNS and SASEGT. The CDR3 is 14 residues long. The CDR3 DNA reads TGTGCCAGCAGGGGACAGGGGTTAAGCAATGAGCAGTTCTTC. It specifies CASRGQGLSNEQFF.

This chain links TRBV3-1 with TRBJ2-3; 9 bases line up with TRBD2. Trimming at V came to 4 bases and at J to 2 bases, leaving 4 bases not matched to a gene. This CDR3 has 15 residues. The germline V gene has CDR1 LGHDT and CDR2 YNNKEL (reference sequence). CDR3 amino acids: CASSRGLAATDTQYF. The CDR3, as DNA: TGTGCCAGCAGCCGGGGACTAGCCGCCACAGATACGCAGTATTTT.

The V call is TRBV5-6, the J call TRBJ2-3; tentatively, D is TRBD2 (6 bases). CDR3 length: 16 residues. Germline CDR1 and CDR2: SGHDT and YYEEEE. V lost 4 bases to trimming and J lost 3 bases, with 18 bases between them. CDR3 nucleotides: TGTGCCAGCAGCGCCGAAGGGAGGTGGGGTACAGATACGCAGTATTTT. Translating it yields CASSAEGRWGTDTQYF.

The chain recombines TRBV28 with TRBJ2-7; possibly TRBD2 for D (6 bases). Per the germline V gene, CDR1 is MDHEN and CDR2 is SYDVKM. Trimming took 0 bases from V and 6 from J, leaving 9 bases between them. There are 13 residues in the CDR3. The CDR3 loop is CASSLWIGGEQYV. The CDR3 DNA sequence: TGTGCCAGCAGTTTATGGATCGGGGGCGAGCAGTACGTC.

This clonotype was observed at least ten times. The chain links TRBV20-1 to TRBJ1-2, with a tentative D call TRBD1 (5 bases). V was cut by 0 bases and J by 3 bases, with 17 bases left in between. Germline V gene lookup returns CDR1 DFQATT and CDR2 SNEGSKA (reference sequence). The CDR3 extends over 16 amino acids. The CDR3 nucleotides are TGCAGTGCTAGAGATGGGGCAGAAGGGCGCGACTATGGCTACACCTTC. Protein sequence: CSARDGAEGRDYGYTF.

This clonotype was detected ten times or more. This sequence joins TRBV5-1 and TRBJ2-1, with 7 bases matching TRBD2. The junction had 2 bases not matched to a gene; V was cut back by 0 bases and J by 2 bases. Germline V gene lookup returns CDR1 SGHRS and CDR2 YFSETQ. The CDR3 has 15 amino acids. Written as DNA, the CDR3 is TGCGCCAGCAGCTTGGATGGGGGGGCCTACAATGAGCAGTTCTTC. Its protein product is CASSLDGGAYNEQFF.

This clonotype has at least ten counts. The chain links TRBV9 to TRBJ2-5; D is perhaps TRBD1 (5 bases). Germline loops: CDR1 SGDLS, CDR2 YYNGEE. The CDR3 covers 15 residues. The V and J ends lost 0 bases and 4 bases respectively, with 13 bases between them. The DNA of the CDR3 is TGTGCCAGCAGCGTAGGGGCAGGGTCCCTAGAGACCCAGTACTTC. As protein: CASSVGAGSLETQYF.

The sample holds many counts of this clonotype. The V call is TRBV29-1, the J call TRBJ2-2, with 8 bases fitting TRBD1. After removal of 5 bases from V and 3 bases from J, the junction contained 2 bases not matched to a gene. The CDR3 loop spans 13 amino acids. CDR1 is SQVTM, CDR2 ANQGSEA, per germline. The CDR3 nucleotides read TGCAGCGTTCACAGGGGGGACACCGGGGAGCTGTTTTTT. It translates to CSVHRGDTGELFF.

The chain employs TRBV29-1 and TRBJ1-1; 7 positions agree with TRBD1. This CDR3 comprises 12 residues. Germline CDR1 is SQVTM and CDR2 is ANQGSEA. Trimming cost V 6 bases and J 5 bases; bases outside gene matches: 6. DNA for the CDR3: TGCAGCGTGAGACAGGGTTTAACTGAAGCTTTCTTT. Protein: CSVRQGLTEAFF.

A few counts support this clonotype. CDR3 amino acids: CASSATTGYYSGANVLTF. CDR3 sequence (DNA): TGTGCCAGCAGTGCCACGACAGGGTACTACTCTGGGGCCAACGTCCTGACTTTC. V usage is TRBV28 and J usage is TRBJ2-6, with TRBD1 matching over 7 bases. The germline gives CDR1 MDHEN, CDR2 SYDVKM. CDR3 size: 18 residues. V lost 5 bases and J lost 0; bases outside the gene matches: 10.

This clonotype was counted only a few times. V and J are TRBV10-2 and TRBJ2-7, with D possibly being TRBD2 (5 bases). This CDR3 is 12 amino acids long. Per germline, CDR1 WSHSY and CDR2 SAAADI. Trimming stripped 3 bases from V and 6 bases from J, with 9 bases between. The CDR3 region has the DNA TGCGCCAGCAGTGAATTCGGACTCGAGCAGTACTTC. Translated: CASSEFGLEQYF.

In its sample, this clonotype was seen a few times. The chain joins TRBV29-1 to TRBJ2-5; D perhaps matches TRBD2 (6 bases). The CDR3 covers 10 residues. Germline lookup yields CDR1 SQVTM and CDR2 ANQGSEA. V was pared by 7 bases and J by 5 bases, with 8 bases between. In DNA form, the CDR3 reads TGCAGCGGGAGGGTTGAGACCCAGTACTTC. Translated: CSGRVETQYF.

The chain joins TRBV4-1 to TRBJ1-1, with unresolved D. V lost 3 bases to trimming and J lost 1 base, with 12 bases between them. The CDR3 loop spans 15 amino acids. The V gene's germline CDR1 is MGHRA and CDR2 YSYEKL. CDR3 amino acids: CASSHAYAENTEAFF. CDR3 DNA: TGCGCCAGCAGCCACGCTTATGCCGAGAACACTGAAGCTTTCTTT.

The CDR3 sequence: CATSLIYDRGETQYF. The DNA of the CDR3 is TGTGCCACCAGCCTTATATATGACAGGGGAGAGACCCAGTACTTC. The chain is built from TRBV15 and TRBJ2-5; TRBD1 matches 8 bases. Losses at the gene ends were 5 bases for V and 4 bases for J; bases not matched to a gene: 9. Germline CDR1 and CDR2: LNHNV and YYDKDF (reference sequence). CDR3 length: 15 amino acids. Together with reference TRBV15 and TRBJ2-5, the CDR3 gives the full variable domain: DAMVIQNPRYQVTQFGKPVTLSCSQTLNHNVMYWYQQKSSQAPKLLFHYYDKDFNNEADTPDNFQSRRPNTSFCFLDIRSPGLGDTAMYLCATSLIYDRGETQYFGPGTRLLVL.

The rearrangement links TRBV10-2 to TRBJ2-5, with TRBD1 matching 10 bases. Looked up from germline, CDR1 is WSHSY and CDR2 is SAAADI. V was pared by 0 bases and J by 2 bases, with 3 bases of the junction left unmatched. This CDR3 has 16 amino acids. CDR3 in amino acids: CASSESWDRGQETQYF. Here the CDR3 DNA reads TGCGCCAGCAGTGAGTCGTGGGACAGGGGACAAGAGACCCAGTACTTC.

This clonotype was seen many times. This chain connects TRBV4-1 to TRBJ1-5; the D is unclear. V was trimmed by 2 bases and J by 7 bases, leaving 15 bases between them. Germline V gene sequence: CDR1 MGHRA, CDR2 YSYEKL. There are 15 residues in the CDR3. The CDR3: CASSQSGSPGQPQHF. CDR3 nucleotide sequence: TGCGCCAGCAGCCAATCAGGCAGTCCAGGCCAGCCCCAGCATTTT.

There are a few counts of this clonotype. This chain uses TRBV20-1 with TRBJ2-1; D possibly corresponds to TRBD2 (6 bases). The germline V and J ends were trimmed by 0 bases and 9 bases, with 18 bases remaining between them. The germline V gene encodes CDR1 DFQATT and CDR2 SNEGSKA (reference sequence). The CDR3 contains 15 residues. CDR3 sequence: CSARDLEGPLFEQFF. CDR3 coding DNA: TGCAGTGCTAGAGATCTGGAGGGCCCTCTTTTTGAGCAGTTCTTC.